This is a list of T cell receptor beta chains from one sample in a study of blood T cell repertoires in COVID-19. Here immunoSEQ multiplex PCR was the method, and the copy in TCRdb shows in-frame clones only, minus some. The sample consists of about 120,000 clones, 80% to 85% of them appearing once. Material: PBMCs or T cells enriched from blood (not recorded which). These receptors originate from a young woman who had recovered from COVID-19. The CDR3 runs from the conserved cysteine through the conserved F or W. The D gene is left open where the match is weak. Expanded clones are given a class, and other clones once, few, many or no size at all.

J,size,D,V,CDR3,DNA
TRBJ2-1,NA,TRBD2,TRBV4-3,CASSQDLSSGRFGEQFF,TGCGCCAGCAGCCAAGATCTTTCTAGCGGGAGATTTGGAGAGCAGTTCTTC
TRBJ1-6,NA,NA,TRBV5-4,CASSLAAPRNSPLHF,TGTGCCAGCAGCTTGGCAGCGCCCAGAAATTCACCCCTCCACTTT
TRBJ1-1,NA,TRBD1,TRBV6-5,CASNSGTSGGPEAFF,TGTGCCAGCAACTCCGGGACATCAGGGGGTCCTGAAGCTTTCTTT
TRBJ2-7,NA,NA,TRBV14,CASSQSYGSYEQYF,TGTGCCAGCAGCCAATCATACGGGTCCTACGAGCAGTACTTC
TRBJ2-7,NA,NA,TRBV5-1,CASSLGQVGVNEQYF,TGCGCCAGCAGCCTCGGCCAGGTGGGTGTTAATGAGCAGTACTTC
TRBJ2-1,NA,NA,TRBV19,CASREKGVRSYNEQFF,TGTGCCAGTAGAGAGAAGGGGGTCCGCTCCTACAATGAGCAGTTCTTC
TRBJ2-2,NA,TRBD2,TRBV28,CASSLLAGGNTKAGELFF,TGTGCCAGCTCTTTACTAGCGGGAGGGAATACAAAAGCCGGGGAGCTGTTTTTT
TRBJ1-4,NA,NA,TRBV2,CASSEPGEKLFF,TGTGCCAGCAGTGAACCGGGGGAAAAACTGTTTTTT
TRBJ2-1,few,TRBD1,TRBV24-1,CATSPNRGKTYNEQFF,TGTGCCACCAGTCCAAACAGGGGAAAGACTTACAATGAGCAGTTCTTC
TRBJ1-2,NA,NA,TRBV4-1,CASSQATGYGYTF,TGCGCCAGCAGCCAAGCCACGGGGTATGGCTACACCTTC
TRBJ2-7,NA,TRBD1,TRBV28,CASSQARDRALGQYF,TGTGCCAGCAGTCAAGCCCGGGACAGGGCCCTGGGGCAGTACTTC
TRBJ2-1,once,NA,TRBV19,CASSSGGLSYNEQFF,TGTGCCAGTAGTTCAGGGGGACTCTCCTACAATGAGCAGTTCTTC
TRBJ1-3,few,NA,TRBV11-3,CASTLRDSGNTIYF,TGTGCCAGCACCCTTAGAGACTCTGGAAACACCATATATTTT
TRBJ1-4,NA,NA,TRBV7-2,CASSLRPGFANEKLFF,TGTGCCAGCAGCTTACGCCCGGGATTCGCTAATGAAAAACTGTTTTTT
TRBJ2-1,NA,TRBD2,TRBV3-1/TRBV3-2,CASSQDRLAGSSSEQFF,TGTGCCAGCAGCCAAGATCGGCTAGCGGGTTCCTCAAGTGAGCAGTTCTTC
TRBJ1-2,NA,TRBD1,TRBV5-6,CASSGQGRYGYTF,TGTGCCAGCAGTGGACAGGGTCGGTATGGCTACACCTTC
TRBJ2-1,NA,NA,TRBV18,CASSPSPRGDNEQFF,TGTGCCAGCTCACCATCACCCCGGGGTGACAATGAGCAGTTCTTC
TRBJ1-2,NA,NA,TRBV12-3/TRBV12-4,CASSIFGSGYTF,TGTGCCAGCAGCATTTTCGGGTCTGGCTACACCTTC
TRBJ2-1,once,TRBD2,TRBV29-1,CSALLERETSFDYNEQFF,TGCAGCGCCCTTTTGGAGCGGGAGACCTCCTTTGACTACAATGAGCAGTTCTTC
TRBJ2-4,NA,TRBD1,TRBV4-3,CASSQVGQGYDIQYF,TGCGCCAGCAGCCAAGTAGGACAGGGATACGACATTCAGTACTTC
TRBJ1-2,NA,TRBD1,TRBV6-5,CASSLTGTNYGYTF,TGTGCCAGCAGTCTGACAGGGACTAACTATGGCTACACCTTC
TRBJ2-5,NA,TRBD1,TRBV7-9,CASSTTGAPFPQYF,TGTGCCAGCAGCACGACAGGGGCCCCCTTTCCCCAGTACTTC
TRBJ2-1,NA,TRBD2,TRBV7-8,CASSSGTSGIDEQFF,TGTGCCAGCAGCTCCGGGACTAGCGGGATTGATGAGCAGTTCTTC
TRBJ2-1,NA,TRBD2,TRBV5-5,CASSLGLAVYNEQFF,TGTGCCAGCAGCTTGGGACTAGCGGTCTACAATGAGCAGTTCTTC
TRBJ2-5,NA,NA,TRBV11-2,CASSLAGETQYF,TGTGCCAGCAGCTTAGCCGGAGAGACCCAGTACTTC
TRBJ2-1,NA,NA,TRBV19,CASSIGAGSHRTHNEQFF,TGTGCCAGTAGTATAGGTGCCGGGTCTCACAGGACCCACAATGAGCAGTTCTTC
TRBJ2-4,NA,TRBD2,TRBV11-2,CASSLLAGGLAKNIQYF,TGTGCCAGCAGCTTACTAGCGGGAGGCTTAGCCAAAAACATTCAGTACTTC
TRBJ2-7,NA,TRBD1,TRBV18,CASSPGTGGGGRRSYEQYF,TGTGCCAGCTCACCGGGGACAGGGGGAGGGGGACGCCGATCCTACGAGCAGTACTTC
TRBJ1-1,once,NA,TRBV5-1,CASSIQGYRNTEAFF,TGCGCCAGCAGCATACAGGGATATAGAAACACTGAAGCTTTCTTT
TRBJ2-2,NA,NA,TRBV5-1,CASSWYNVGGSNTGELFF,TGCGCCAGCAGCTGGTATAATGTGGGGGGATCGAACACCGGGGAGCTGTTTTTT
TRBJ1-2,NA,NA,TRBV2,CASSESGGTTSYGYTF,TGTGCCAGCAGTGAAAGCGGGGGCACGACATCCTATGGCTACACCTTC
TRBJ1-2,NA,TRBD1,TRBV19,CASSFPTGANYGYTF,TGTGCCAGTAGTTTCCCTACAGGGGCTAACTATGGCTACACCTTC
TRBJ1-1,NA,TRBD1,TRBV29-1,CSVAHRGNTEAFF,TGCAGCGTTGCGCACAGGGGGAACACTGAAGCTTTCTTT
TRBJ2-3,NA,NA,TRBV10-3,CAISDILLPSTDTQYF,TGTGCCATCAGTGATATTCTACTACCAAGCACAGATACGCAGTATTTT
TRBJ1-6,NA,TRBD1,TRBV19,CASSTGGSYNSPLHF,TGTGCCAGTAGTACAGGGGGATCCTATAATTCACCCCTCCACTTT
TRBJ2-7,NA,NA,TRBV5-1,CASSRFEGGAYEQYF,TGCGCCAGCAGCCGCTTCGAGGGGGGGGCCTACGAGCAGTACTTC
TRBJ2-5,few,NA,TRBV7-2,CASSLESYQETQYF,TGTGCCAGCAGCTTAGAATCGTACCAAGAGACCCAGTACTTC
TRBJ1-3,once,NA,TRBV4-3,CASSPTGSSGNTIYF,TGCGCCAGCAGTCCAACAGGGTCCTCTGGAAACACCATATATTTT
TRBJ2-1,once,NA,TRBV29-1,CSVVAEYNEQFF,TGCAGCGTTGTAGCTGAATACAATGAGCAGTTCTTC
TRBJ2-3,NA,NA,TRBV30,CAWRMWGRTDTQYF,TGTGCCTGGAGAATGTGGGGGCGCACAGATACGCAGTATTTT
TRBJ2-7,NA,NA,TRBV28,CASSLPLWHEQYF,TGTGCCAGCAGTTTGCCCCTCTGGCACGAGCAGTACTTC
TRBJ1-2,NA,NA,TRBV7-5,CVRSLGLDPRGNYGYTF,TGTGTCAGAAGCTTAGGTTTGGATCCTCGAGGGAACTATGGCTACACCTTC
TRBJ2-2,NA,TRBD2,TRBV13,CASSASGRAITGELFF,TGTGCCAGCAGCGCTAGCGGGAGGGCCATCACCGGGGAGCTGTTTTTT
TRBJ1-4,NA,NA,TRBV19,CASSISSGYGEKLFF,TGTGCCAGTAGTATTAGCTCCGGTTATGGCGAAAAACTGTTTTTT
TRBJ2-7,NA,NA,TRBV29-1,CSVRSQRKPYEQYF,TGCAGCGTTCGGTCCCAGCGGAAACCCTACGAGCAGTACTTC
TRBJ2-3,few,TRBD1,TRBV5-5,CASSLVPTGGTDTQYF,TGTGCCAGCAGCTTGGTCCCGACAGGGGGCACAGATACGCAGTATTTT
TRBJ1-2,NA,NA,TRBV28,CASSLSRGGYTF,TGTGCCAGCAGTTTGTCCAGGGGTGGCTACACCTTC
TRBJ2-7,few,TRBD1,TRBV2,CASRPTGYRYEQYF,TGTGCCAGCAGGCCGACAGGGTATAGGTACGAGCAGTACTTC
TRBJ1-2,few,NA,TRBV7-9,CAQSFGSPANYGYTF,TGTGCCCAAAGCTTCGGGTCACCCGCTAACTATGGCTACACCTTC
TRBJ1-3,NA,TRBD1,TRBV4-1,CASRGQGRNTIYF,TGCGCCAGCAGGGGACAGGGAAGAAACACCATATATTTT
TRBJ1-2,NA,NA,TRBV21-1,CASSVSNYGYTF,TGTGCCAGCAGCGTCAGTAACTATGGCTACACCTTC
TRBJ2-7,NA,TRBD2,TRBV4-1,CASGGTSGSSYEQYF,TGCGCCAGCGGGGGGACTAGCGGGAGCTCCTACGAGCAGTACTTC
TRBJ2-1,few,TRBD2,TRBV7-9,CASSPGGLAGVEQFF,TGTGCCAGCAGCCCGGGGGGGCTAGCGGGTGTTGAGCAGTTCTTC
TRBJ2-1,NA,NA,TRBV18,CASSPGQGGHEQFF,TGTGCCAGCTCACCAGGGCAGGGAGGCCATGAGCAGTTCTTC